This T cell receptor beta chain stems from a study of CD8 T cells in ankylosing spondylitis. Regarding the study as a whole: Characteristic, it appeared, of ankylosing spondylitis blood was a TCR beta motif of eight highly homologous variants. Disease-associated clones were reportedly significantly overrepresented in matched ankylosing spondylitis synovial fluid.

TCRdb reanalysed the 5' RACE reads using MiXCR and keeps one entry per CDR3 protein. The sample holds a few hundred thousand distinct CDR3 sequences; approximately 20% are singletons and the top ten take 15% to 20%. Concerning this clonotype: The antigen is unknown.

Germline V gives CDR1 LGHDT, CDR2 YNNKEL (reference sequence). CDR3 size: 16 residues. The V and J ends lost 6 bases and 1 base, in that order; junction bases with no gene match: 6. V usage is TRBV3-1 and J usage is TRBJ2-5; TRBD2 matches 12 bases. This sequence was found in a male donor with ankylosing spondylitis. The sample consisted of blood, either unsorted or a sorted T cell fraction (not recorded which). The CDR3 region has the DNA TGTGCCAGCAGACCAACACTAGCGGGAGGCCAAGAGACCCAGTACTTC. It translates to CASRPTLAGGQETQYF.